The 11 T cell receptor beta chains in this list originate from one sample, sequenced in a study of T cells in Graves' hyperthyroidism and ophthalmopathy. Amplified TCR beta CDR3 regions came from RNA transcripts. First-round RT-PCR targeting the TCR CDR3 was performed with the HTBI primer set. Via MiXCR, TCRdb re-called the multiplex PCR reads, giving one row per CDR3 protein. The sample lists nearly 250,000 distinct CDR3 sequences, 16% occurring once. Sequences were obtained from blood. These receptor sequences come from a woman younger than 35 with Graves' ophthalmopathy.

This clonotype was counted only a few times. It may be a read error: a sequence one base away is much more abundant. This chain connects TRBV6-6 to TRBJ1-2, with D possibly being TRBD1 (6 bases). V was pared by 2 bases and J by 6 bases, with 13 bases between. The CDR3 sequence is 14 residues long. Germline values: CDR1 MNHNY, CDR2 SVGAGI (reference sequence). Written as DNA, the CDR3 is TGTGCCAGCAGTTACGGGGGGACAAATGATGGCTACACCTTC. It encodes CASSYGGTNDGYTF.

The chain combines TRBV7-9 with TRBJ2-1, with TRBD2 matching over 15 bases. The CDR3 extends over 18 amino acids. CDR1 and CDR2 from the germline V gene are SEHNR and FQNEAQ (reference sequence). V shed 2 bases, J shed 8 bases, and the junction held 10 bases outside the gene matches. The CDR3 reads CASSLSAGLAGGRDEQFF. For the CDR3, the DNA is TGTGCCAGCAGCTTATCGGCGGGACTAGCGGGAGGACGGGATGAGCAGTTCTTC.

This clonotype was observed a single time. V gene TRBV20-1 combines with J gene TRBJ2-7; 11 nucleotides line up with TRBD1. V shed 6 bases, J shed 3 bases, and the junction held 7 bases outside the gene matches. CDR3 length equals 14 residues. Germline CDR1 reads DFQATT; CDR2 reads SNEGSKA (reference sequence). The DNA of the CDR3 is TGCAGTGCCGCGTGGGGACAGGGGGTCTACGAGCAGTACTTC. Translation gives CSAAWGQGVYEQYF.

This clonotype occurred many times. The chain links TRBV27 to TRBJ1-6; no definite D call. The germline V gene has CDR1 MNHEY and CDR2 SMNVEV (reference sequence). The length of the CDR3 is 17 residues. V lost 0 bases, J lost 13 bases, and 22 bases lay in between. The CDR3 nucleotides read TGTGCCAGCAGTTTATCGATACCTGGCAGTGGAATTGGGCCCCTCCACTTT. This codes for CASSLSIPGSGIGPLHF.

A word on this clonotype: Germline and junction disagree at one end, which may indicate a read error. The chain uses TRBV12-5 and TRBJ1-1; 7 bases align to TRBD1. The CDR3 has 14 residues. In germline, CDR1 is LGHNT, CDR2 FRNRAP. The CDR3 here is CASGHMTGNPEAFF. The CDR3 coding sequence is TGTGCTAGTGGCCACATGACAGGGAACCCTGAAGCTTTCTTT.

This clonotype has a count of ten or more. This sequence joins TRBV7-9 and TRBJ1-2, with a weak D call TRBD1 (5 bases). In germline, CDR1 is SEHNR, CDR2 FQNEAQ (reference sequence). The CDR3 contains 14 residues. The ends were cut back, 5 bases at V and 4 bases at J, with 14 bases in the middle. The CDR3 reads CASSIGTEVYGYTF. CDR3 coding DNA: TGTGCCAGCAGCATCGGGACTGAAGTCTATGGCTACACCTTC. Full variable domain (remainder filled in from reference TRBV7-9 and TRBJ1-2): DTGVSQNPRHKITKRGQNVTFRCDPISEHNRLYWYRQTLGQGPEFLTYFQNEAQLEKSRLLSDRFSAERPKGSFSTLEIQRTEQGDSAMYLCASSIGTEVYGYTFGSGTRLTVV.

In this sample, this clonotype turned up many times. The rearrangement joins TRBV30 to TRBJ1-5; D is possibly TRBD1 (6 bases). The V and J ends lost 2 bases and 3 bases respectively, with 14 bases between them. This CDR3 region has 15 residues. Germline V gene sequence: CDR1 GTSNPN, CDR2 SVGIG (reference sequence). The CDR3 DNA sequence: TGTGCCTGGAGTTTCCAGGGGCCCTTCAATCAGCCCCAGCATTTT. It specifies CAWSFQGPFNQPQHF.

This clonotype was seen at least ten times. The genes are TRBV5-1 and TRBJ2-5; the D gene is possibly TRBD1 (6 bases). V dropped 4 bases and J dropped 5 bases, with 15 bases sitting between them. The germline V gene has CDR1 SGHRS and CDR2 YFSETQ. This CDR3 has 14 amino acids. DNA for the CDR3: TGCGCCAGCAGCCACGGGACACCGAGGGAGACCCAGTACTTC. The encoded protein is CASSHGTPRETQYF. Full variable domain (remainder filled in from reference TRBV5-1 and TRBJ2-5): KAGVTQTPRYLIKTRGQQVTLSCSPISGHRSVSWYQQTPGQGLQFLFEYFSETQRNKGNFPGRFSGRQFSNSRSEMNVSTLELGDSALYLCASSHGTPRETQYFGPGTRLLVL.

Many counts were recorded for this clonotype. This chain's CDR3 is CASSLNSGANVLTF. In DNA form, the CDR3 reads TGTGCCAGCAGTTTAAACTCTGGGGCCAACGTCCTGACTTTC. The chain uses TRBV12-3 or TRBV12-4 and TRBJ2-6; D not resolved. The CDR3 extends over 14 amino acids. V was clipped by 2 bases and J by 0 bases, with 2 bases between them.

This clonotype was counted ten times or more. This may be a read error: a much more frequent sequence differs by one nucleotide. The missing conserved phenylalanine or tryptophan at the end of this CDR3 makes a read error likely. The CDR3 spells CASSFAVRSYGYTL. DNA for the CDR3: TGTGCCAGCAGTTTCGCCGTCAGGTCTTATGGCTACACCCTC. The gene calls are TRBV12-3 or TRBV12-4 and TRBJ1-2, with no clear D. With 3 bases removed from V and 5 bases from J, the gap between germline ends came to 13 bases. The CDR3 consists of 14 residues.

There are a few counts of this clonotype. J is TRBJ2-2 and V is TRBV11-1, with TRBD2 matching over 10 bases. Trimming took 5 bases from V and 5 from J; bases not matched to a gene: 5. Germline V gene data show CDR1 as SGHAT and CDR2 as FQDESV (reference sequence). This CDR3 has 15 amino acids. CDR3 nucleotides: TGTGCCAGCAGCACCCGGACTAGCGGAACCGGGGAGCTGTTTTTT. It is translated as CASSTRTSGTGELFF.